Listed here are 11 T cell receptor beta chains from one sample, sequenced in a study of blood T cell repertoires in COVID-19. Here immunoSEQ multiplex PCR was the method, and the copy in TCRdb shows in-frame clones only, minus some. The data contain 250,000 to 350,000 clones, under 90% of them singletons. Sequenced input: peripheral blood. The receptors originated from a woman aged 30 to 39 with COVID-19, enrolled during active disease.

The chain joins TRBV7-9 to TRBJ1-4; the D gene is possibly TRBD1 (5 bases). Germline V CDR1 and CDR2: SEHNR, FQNEAQ (reference sequence). The CDR3 extends over 16 amino acids. V lost 5 bases, J lost 1 base, and 14 bases lay in between. Here the CDR3 DNA reads TGTGCCAGCAGCACCCCGATAGGACAAACTAATGAAAAACTGTTTTTT. Residues: CASSTPIGQTNEKLFF.

The J gene is TRBJ2-2, the V gene TRBV2; TRBD1 might be the D (6 bases). Germline-derived CDR1 and CDR2 are SNHLY and FYNNEI. V lost 2 bases, J lost 2 bases, and 15 bases lay in between. CDR3 length: 17 residues. CDR3 residues: CASSEKGGRSNTGELFF. The DNA for the CDR3 is TGTGCCAGCAGTGAAAAAGGGGGACGGAGCAACACCGGGGAGCTGTTTTTT. Using reference TRBV2 and TRBJ2-2 for the parts outside the CDR3, the full variable domain is EPEVTQTPSHQVTQMGQEVILRCVPISNHLYFYWYRQILGQKVEFLVSFYNNEISEKSEIFDDQFSVERPDGSNFTLKIRSTKLEDSAMYFCASSEKGGRSNTGELFFGEGSRLTVL.

The V gene is TRBV28, the J gene TRBJ2-1; 8 bases line up with TRBD2. The ends lost 6 bases at V and 6 bases at J; junction bases unmatched: 7. This CDR3 contains 14 residues. The germline V gene encodes CDR1 MDHEN and CDR2 SYDVKM. CDR3 sequence (DNA): TGTGCCAGCAGCCGTCAGCGGGAGCTCAATGAGCAGTTCTTC. Amino acid sequence: CASSRQRELNEQFF.

The J gene is TRBJ1-1, the V gene TRBV3-1 (or the pseudogene TRBV3-2); no clear D. Per the germline V gene, CDR1 is LGHDT and CDR2 is YNNKEL (reference sequence). CDR3 length equals 13 residues. V gave up 0 bases and J gave up 0 bases, with 2 bases separating them. The CDR3 DNA reads TGTGCCAGCAGCCAAGATATGAACACTGAAGCTTTCTTT. It yields the protein CASSQDMNTEAFF.

The chain recombines TRBV19 with TRBJ2-1; the match to TRBD2 covers 11 bases. This CDR3 spans 14 amino acids. The germline gives CDR1 LNHDA, CDR2 SQIVND (reference sequence). V lost 8 bases and J lost 6; bases outside the gene matches: 6. The CDR3 reads CASRLAGGTNEQFF. CDR3 nucleotides: TGTGCCAGTCGCCTAGCGGGAGGTACCAATGAGCAGTTCTTC.

This chain links TRBV19 with TRBJ2-2; 9 nucleotides align to TRBD1. Trimming removed 4 bases from V and 6 bases from J; junction bases left unmatched: 12. The CDR3 has 17 amino acids. Germline CDR1 and CDR2: LNHDA and SQIVND (reference sequence). CDR3 residues: CASSNRRTGVSAGELFF. Here the CDR3 DNA reads TGTGCCAGTAGTAATCGCCGGACAGGGGTAAGCGCCGGGGAGCTGTTTTTT.

The CDR3 sequence is CATRRGQHSNQPQHF. The DNA of the CDR3 is TGTGCCACCAGACGAGGACAGCATAGCAATCAGCCCCAGCATTTT. The chain recombines TRBV19 with TRBJ1-5; possibly TRBD1 for D (6 bases). The CDR3 consists of 15 residues. Germline loops: CDR1 LNHDA, CDR2 SQIVND (reference sequence). Trimming shortened V by 10 bases and J by 0 bases, and 16 bases separated the two germline ends.

The V call is TRBV15, the J call TRBJ2-3; 8 positions match TRBD1. This CDR3 region has 16 residues. V lost 1 base, J lost 3 bases, and 6 bases stayed unmatched. Germline V lookup: CDR1 LNHNV, CDR2 YYDKDF (reference sequence). CDR3 residues: CATSRVGQGATDTQYF. CDR3 sequence (DNA): TGTGCCACCAGCAGAGTTGGTCAGGGGGCTACAGATACGCAGTATTTT.

This rearrangement joins TRBV4-2 to TRBJ1-2; D call uncertain. Germline V gene lookup returns CDR1 LGHNA and CDR2 YNFKEQ. This CDR3 has 14 amino acids. V lost 0 bases to trimming and J lost 7 bases, with 12 bases between them. The CDR3 reads CASSQDLGTGGYTF. CDR3 DNA: TGTGCCAGCAGCCAAGATCTCGGTACGGGTGGCTACACCTTC.

This clone appeared once. The chain carries TRBV6-6 and TRBJ1-1, with D possibly matching TRBD1 (5 bases). CDR1 and CDR2 (germline): MNHNY, SVGAGI (reference sequence). The CDR3 spans 15 residues. The germline V and J ends were trimmed by 5 bases and 1 base, with 14 bases remaining between them. DNA for the CDR3: TGTGCCAGCAGTACCAGCAGGGTGGGGAACACTGAAGCTTTCTTT. Translating it yields CASSTSRVGNTEAFF.

The chain is built from TRBV28 and TRBJ1-6; D is possibly TRBD1 (6 bases). The CDR3 has 14 residues. V was cut by 7 bases and J by 6 bases, with 13 bases left in between. Germline V gene data show CDR1 as MDHEN and CDR2 as SYDVKM. Here the CDR3 DNA reads TGTGCCAGCATTAGGGGGACAAGTAATTCACCCCTCCACTTT. Encoded protein: CASIRGTSNSPLHF.